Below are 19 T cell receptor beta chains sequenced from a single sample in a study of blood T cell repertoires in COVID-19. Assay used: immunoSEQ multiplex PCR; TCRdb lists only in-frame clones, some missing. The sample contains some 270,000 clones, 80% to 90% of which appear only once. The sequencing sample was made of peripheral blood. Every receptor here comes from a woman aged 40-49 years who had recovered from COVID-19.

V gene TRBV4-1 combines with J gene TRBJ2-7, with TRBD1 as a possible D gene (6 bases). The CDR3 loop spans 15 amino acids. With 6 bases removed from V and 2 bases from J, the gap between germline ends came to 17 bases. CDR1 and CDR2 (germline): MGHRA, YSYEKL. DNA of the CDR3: TGCGCCAGCAGGATTAGACAGGCCTCCACCTACGAGCAGTACTTC. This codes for CASRIRQASTYEQYF.

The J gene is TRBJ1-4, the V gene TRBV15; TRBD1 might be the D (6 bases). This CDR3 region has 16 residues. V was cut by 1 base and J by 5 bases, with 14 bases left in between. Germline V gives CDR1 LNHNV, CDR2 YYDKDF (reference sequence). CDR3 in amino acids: CATSRGEQGVNEKLFF. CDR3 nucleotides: TGTGCCACCAGCAGAGGGGAACAGGGAGTAAATGAAAAACTGTTTTTT.

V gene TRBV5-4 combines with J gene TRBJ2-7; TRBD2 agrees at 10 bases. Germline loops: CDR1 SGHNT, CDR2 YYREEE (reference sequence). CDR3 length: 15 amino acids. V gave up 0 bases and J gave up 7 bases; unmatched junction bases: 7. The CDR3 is CASSLEGAGGREQYF. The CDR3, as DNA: TGTGCCAGCAGCTTGGAGGGAGCGGGGGGGCGTGAGCAGTACTTC.

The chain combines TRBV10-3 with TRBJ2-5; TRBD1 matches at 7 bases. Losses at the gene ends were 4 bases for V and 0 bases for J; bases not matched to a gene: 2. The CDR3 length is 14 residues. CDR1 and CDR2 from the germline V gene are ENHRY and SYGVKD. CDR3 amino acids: CAISGQGNQETQYF. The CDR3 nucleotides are TGTGCCATCAGTGGACAGGGAAACCAAGAGACCCAGTACTTC.

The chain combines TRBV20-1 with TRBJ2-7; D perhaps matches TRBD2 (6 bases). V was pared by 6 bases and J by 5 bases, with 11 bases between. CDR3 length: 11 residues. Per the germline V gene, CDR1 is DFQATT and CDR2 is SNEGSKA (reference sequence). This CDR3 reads CSAEWGDEQYV. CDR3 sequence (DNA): TGCAGTGCCGAGTGGGGGGACGAGCAGTACGTC.

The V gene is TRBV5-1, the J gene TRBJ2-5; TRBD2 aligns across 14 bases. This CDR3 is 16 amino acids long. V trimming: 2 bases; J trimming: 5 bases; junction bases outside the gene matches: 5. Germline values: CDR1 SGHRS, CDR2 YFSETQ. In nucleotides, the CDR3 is TGCGCCAGCAGCTTTGGGACTAGCGGGGGATCCGAGACCCAGTACTTC. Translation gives CASSFGTSGGSETQYF.

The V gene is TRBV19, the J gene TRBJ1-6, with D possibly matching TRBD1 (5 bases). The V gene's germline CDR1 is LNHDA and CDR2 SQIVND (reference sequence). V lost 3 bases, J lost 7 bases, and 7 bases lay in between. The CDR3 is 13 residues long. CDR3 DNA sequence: TGTGCCAGTAGTATGGCAGGGAATTCACCCCTCCACTTT. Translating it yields CASSMAGNSPLHF.

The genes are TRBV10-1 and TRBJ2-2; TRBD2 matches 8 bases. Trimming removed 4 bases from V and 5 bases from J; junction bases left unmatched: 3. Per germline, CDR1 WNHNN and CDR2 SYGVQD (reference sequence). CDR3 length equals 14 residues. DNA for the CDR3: TGCGCCAGCAGTGGAATAGCGGGAACCGGGGAGCTGTTTTTT. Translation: CASSGIAGTGELFF.

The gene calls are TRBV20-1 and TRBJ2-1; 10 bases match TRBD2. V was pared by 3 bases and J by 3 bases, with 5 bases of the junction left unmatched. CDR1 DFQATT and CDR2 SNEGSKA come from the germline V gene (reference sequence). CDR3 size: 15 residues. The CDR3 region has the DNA TGCAGTGCTAGTCTAGCGGGAGTAGGCTACAATGAGCAGTTCTTC. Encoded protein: CSASLAGVGYNEQFF.

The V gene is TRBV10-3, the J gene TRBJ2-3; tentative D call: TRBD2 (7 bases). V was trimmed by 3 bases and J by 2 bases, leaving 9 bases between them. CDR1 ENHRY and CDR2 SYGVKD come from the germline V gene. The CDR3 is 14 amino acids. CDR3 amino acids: CAISDGGPTDTQYF. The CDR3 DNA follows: TGTGCCATCAGTGACGGGGGGCCCACAGATACGCAGTATTTT.

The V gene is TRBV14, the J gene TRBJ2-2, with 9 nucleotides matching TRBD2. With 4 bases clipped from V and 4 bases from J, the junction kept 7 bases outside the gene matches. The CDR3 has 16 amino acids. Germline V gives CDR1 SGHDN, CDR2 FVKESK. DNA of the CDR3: TGTGCCAGCAGCCTAGCTAGCGGGGTGAGCACCGGGGAGCTGTTTTTT. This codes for CASSLASGVSTGELFF.

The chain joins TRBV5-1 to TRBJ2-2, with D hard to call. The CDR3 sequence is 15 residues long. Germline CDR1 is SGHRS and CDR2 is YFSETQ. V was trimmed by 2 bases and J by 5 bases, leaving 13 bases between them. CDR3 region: CASSFGRTGTGELFF. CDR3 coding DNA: TGCGCCAGCAGCTTCGGCAGAACGGGTACCGGGGAGCTGTTTTTT.

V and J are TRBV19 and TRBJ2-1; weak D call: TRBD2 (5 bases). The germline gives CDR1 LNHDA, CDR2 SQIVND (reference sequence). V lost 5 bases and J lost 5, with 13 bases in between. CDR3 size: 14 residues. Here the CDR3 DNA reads TGTGCCAGTAGTGCTCCAGGACTTGACAATGAGCAGTTCTTC. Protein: CASSAPGLDNEQFF.

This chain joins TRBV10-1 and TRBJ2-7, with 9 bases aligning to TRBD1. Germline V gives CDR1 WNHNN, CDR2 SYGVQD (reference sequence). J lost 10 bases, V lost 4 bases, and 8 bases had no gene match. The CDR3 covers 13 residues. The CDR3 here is CASSGGQGSIQYF. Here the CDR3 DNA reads TGCGCCAGCAGTGGCGGACAGGGGTCGATTCAGTACTTC.

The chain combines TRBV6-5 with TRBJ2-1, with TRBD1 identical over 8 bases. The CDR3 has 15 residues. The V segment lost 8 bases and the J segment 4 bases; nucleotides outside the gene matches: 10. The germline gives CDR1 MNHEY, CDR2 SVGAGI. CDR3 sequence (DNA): TGTGCCAGCTGTTCAGGGGGCTCCGCTTACAATGAGCAGTTCTTC. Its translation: CASCSGGSAYNEQFF.

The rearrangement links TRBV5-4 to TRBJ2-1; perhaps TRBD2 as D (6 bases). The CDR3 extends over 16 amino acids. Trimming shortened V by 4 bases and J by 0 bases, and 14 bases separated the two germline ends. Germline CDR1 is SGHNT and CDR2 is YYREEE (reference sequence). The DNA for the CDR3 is TGTGCCAGCAGCCCGGGGGAAAAGAGCTCCTACAATGAGCAGTTCTTC. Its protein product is CASSPGEKSSYNEQFF.

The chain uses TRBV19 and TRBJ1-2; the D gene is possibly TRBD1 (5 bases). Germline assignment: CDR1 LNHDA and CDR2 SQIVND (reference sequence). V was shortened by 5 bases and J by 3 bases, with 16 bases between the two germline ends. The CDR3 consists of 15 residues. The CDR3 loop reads CASSARGRRDYGYTF. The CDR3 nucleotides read TGTGCCAGTAGTGCCCGGGGCCGGAGGGACTATGGCTACACCTTC.

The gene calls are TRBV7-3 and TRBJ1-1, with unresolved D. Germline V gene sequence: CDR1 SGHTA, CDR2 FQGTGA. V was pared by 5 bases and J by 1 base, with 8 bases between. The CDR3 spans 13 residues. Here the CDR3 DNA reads TGTGCCAGCAGCCCCCTACCGAACACTGAAGCTTTCTTT. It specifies CASSPLPNTEAFF.

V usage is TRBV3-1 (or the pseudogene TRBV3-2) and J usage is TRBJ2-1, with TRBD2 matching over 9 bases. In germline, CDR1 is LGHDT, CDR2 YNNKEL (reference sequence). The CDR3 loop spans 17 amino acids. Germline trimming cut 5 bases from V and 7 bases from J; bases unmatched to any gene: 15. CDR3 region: CASSATSSAGGRNEQFF. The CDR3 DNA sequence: TGTGCCAGCAGCGCTACTAGTTCAGCGGGGGGTAGGAATGAGCAGTTCTTC.